The clone carrying this T cell receptor (beta chain) was picked up a small number of times. CDR1 is MDHEN and CDR2 is SYDVKM in the germline V gene. The CDR3 is made up of 15 amino acids. After removal of 8 bases from V and 5 bases from J, the junction contained 12 bases not matched to a gene. The data are from a study of blood T cells in healthy people across ages. Combining a sample-barcoded 5' primer with a J-beta primer mix, a second PCR ran for roughly 7 to 12 cycles. Via MiXCR, TCRdb re-called the 5' RACE reads, giving one row per CDR3 protein. The sample carries around 1,000,000 distinct CDR3 sequences, 20% to 25% recorded once. This sample also belongs to another study, concerning T cells of mothers and their children.

Sequencing was carried out using blood. The chain links TRBV28 to TRBJ2-1; 7 positions match TRBD2. This receptor was identified in a girl aged 2 to 10 in good health. The CDR3 here is CASFEAGLHNNEQFF. The DNA for the CDR3 is TGTGCCAGCTTTGAAGCGGGACTCCATAACAATGAGCAGTTCTTC.